This T cell receptor (beta chain) derives from a study of CD8 T cells in ankylosing spondylitis. Germline loops: CDR1 KGHDR, CDR2 SFDVKD. Trimming cost V 3 bases and J 4 bases, with 11 bases left between them. The CDR3 runs to 15 residues. Whole-study findings and limits: As for the disease-linked clones, they showed a CD8+ phenotype and occurred at relatively low frequencies in peripheral blood. Reportedly, significant enrichment of disease-linked clones occurred in matched ankylosing spondylitis synovial fluid. In ankylosing spondylitis blood, a motif of eight highly homologous TCR beta variants appeared characteristic.

In this sample, this clonotype turned up a few times. No antigen is known for it. Researchers built TCR beta libraries using quantitative 5'-RACE with molecular barcodes. In TCRdb, the 5' RACE reads were re-called with MiXCR into one record per CDR3 protein. This table holds roughly 140,000 distinct CDR3 sequences, 40% to 50% found once. The V and J genes are TRBV24-1 and TRBJ2-2; tentative D call: TRBD1 (6 bases). The TCR was taken from a male donor with ankylosing spondylitis. Sequencing used synovial fluid, either unsorted or a sorted T cell fraction (not recorded which). DNA of the CDR3: TGTGCCACCAGTGATACGGACAGAATCACCGGGGAGCTGTTTTTT. Translation gives CATSDTDRITGELFF.